This is a list of T cell receptor beta chains from one sample in a study of radiotherapy plus CTLA-4 blockade in lung cancer. Sequencing used immunoSEQ multiplex PCR; TCRdb keeps in-frame clones, though not all of them. The sample lists tens of thousands of clones; 84% were seen once. Sequenced material: peripheral blood, taken from a patient treated with radiotherapy plus ipilimumab. These receptors were collected from a human donor with non-small cell lung cancer whose response to radiotherapy plus ipilimumab could not be evaluated. The CDR3 runs from the conserved cysteine through the conserved F or W. D genes are given only for firm matches. Some rows have no size entry. The others give once, few or many, or a class for an expanded clone.

TRBJ1-4 | . | TRBV18 | . | TGTGCCAGCTCAACTTCAACTAATGAAAAACTGTTTTTT | CASSTSTNEKLFF
TRBJ1-2 | . | TRBV7-3 | TRBD1 | TGTGCCAGCAGCTTATATTATAGTACAGGGGTTGAGGGCTACACCTTC | CASSLYYSTGVEGYTF
TRBJ2-7 | . | TRBV14 | TRBD2 | TGTGCCAGCAGCCCTCGTAGCGGGATCGGTTACGAGCAGTACTTC | CASSPRSGIGYEQYF
TRBJ2-7 | . | TRBV6-5 | . | TGTGCCAGCAGTCCCCGCGTTAGAGGCCACGAGCAGTACTTC | CASSPRVRGHEQYF
TRBJ2-7 | . | TRBV7-2 | TRBD1 | TGTGCCAGCAGCTTAACGCGGGACAGGGTATACGAGCAGTACTTC | CASSLTRDRVYEQYF
TRBJ2-7 | . | TRBV19 | . | TGTGCCAGTAGTAACAACAGGCCTTTCTACGAGCAGTACTTC | CASSNNRPFYEQYF
TRBJ2-2 | . | TRBV28 | TRBD2 | TGTGCCAGCAGGGCGACTAGCGGGGCATACTACACCGGGGAGCTGTTTTTT | CASRATSGAYYTGELFF
TRBJ2-4 | . | TRBV6-4 | TRBD2 | TGTGCCAGCAGTGGGACTAGCGGGAGCTGGTATAGTAACATTCAGTACTTC | CASSGTSGSWYSNIQYF
TRBJ2-5 | . | TRBV18 | TRBD2 | TGTGCCAGCTCCCCCGGGGGGGCGAAGGAGACCCAGTACTTC | CASSPGGAKETQYF
TRBJ2-6 | once | TRBV9 | TRBD1 | TGTGCCAGCAGCGTCTTACGGGACAGGGATGCCTTGGATTCTGGGGCCAACGTCCTGACTTTC | CASSVLRDRDALDSGANVLTF
TRBJ2-3 | . | TRBV4-2 | TRBD2 | TGTGCCAGCAGCCAAGCTCCGGGACTAGCAGGCACAGATACGCAGTATTTT | CASSQAPGLAGTDTQYF
TRBJ2-2 | once | TRBV27 | . | TGTGCCAGCAGTCCCCGCGAGAACACCGGGGAGCTGTTTTTT | CASSPRENTGELFF
TRBJ1-1 | . | TRBV27 | . | TGTGCCAGCAGTTTAGGAGCTTCGGGCACTGAAGCTTTCTTT | CASSLGASGTEAFF